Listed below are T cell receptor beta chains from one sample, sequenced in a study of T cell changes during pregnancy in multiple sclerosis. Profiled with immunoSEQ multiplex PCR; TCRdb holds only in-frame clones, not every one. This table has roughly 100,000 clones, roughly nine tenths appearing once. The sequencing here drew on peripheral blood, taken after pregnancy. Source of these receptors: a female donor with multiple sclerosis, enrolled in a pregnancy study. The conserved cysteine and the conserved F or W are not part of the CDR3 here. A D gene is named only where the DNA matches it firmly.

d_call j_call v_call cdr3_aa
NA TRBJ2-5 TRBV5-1 ASSSTGGVATQY
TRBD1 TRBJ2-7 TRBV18 ASSPLGQVASYEQY
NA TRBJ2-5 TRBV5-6 ASSFKGGGRETQY
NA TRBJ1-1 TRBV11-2 ASSLGRAEAF
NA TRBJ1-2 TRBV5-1 ASSLAGYGYT
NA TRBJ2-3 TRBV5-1 ASSFTGIPRFDTDTQY
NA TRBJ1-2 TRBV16 ASSGRTESYGYT
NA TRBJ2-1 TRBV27 ASSGGRASNEQF
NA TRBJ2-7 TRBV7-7 ASSSEQGPSYEQY
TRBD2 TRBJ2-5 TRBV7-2 ASSGWTSGGARETQY
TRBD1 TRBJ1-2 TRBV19 ASSPGQGLGGYT
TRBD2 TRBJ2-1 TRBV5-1 ASSQDAMTSGPNNEQF
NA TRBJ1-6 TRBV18 ASSPPGAIDSPLH
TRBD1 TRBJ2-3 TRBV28 ASSRAGGAMTDTQY
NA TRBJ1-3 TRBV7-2 ASSLGYVLH
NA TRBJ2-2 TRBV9 ASSARMGQAKNTGELF
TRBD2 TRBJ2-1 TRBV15 ATSREGLAVNNEQF
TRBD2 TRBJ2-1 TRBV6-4 ASSARGAGGTYNEQF
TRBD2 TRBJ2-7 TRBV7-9 ASSSGGRQAISYEQY
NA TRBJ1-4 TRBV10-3 AISADSRLNEKLF
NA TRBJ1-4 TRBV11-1 ASSRTGDEKLF
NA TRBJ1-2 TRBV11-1 ASSSTSYGYT
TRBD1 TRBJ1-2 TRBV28 ASTPGQGINYGYT
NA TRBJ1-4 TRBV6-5 ASSYALGRNEKLF
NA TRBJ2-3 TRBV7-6 ASSLGLRGQDTQY
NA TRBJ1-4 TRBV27 ASSLSAGSGEKLF
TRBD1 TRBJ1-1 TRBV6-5 ASRGQRNTEAF
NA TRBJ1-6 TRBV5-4 ASSSPGRDSPLH
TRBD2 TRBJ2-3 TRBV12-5 ASGSLAGARGDTQY
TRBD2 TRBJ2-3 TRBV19 ASSIGSSGVGDTQY
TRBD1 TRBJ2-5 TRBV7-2 ASSPRTGLGETQY
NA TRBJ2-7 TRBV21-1 ASRPGLDDEQY
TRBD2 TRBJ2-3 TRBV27 ASSLFFWGTSGDTQY
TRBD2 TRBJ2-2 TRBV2 ASKGLVNTGELF
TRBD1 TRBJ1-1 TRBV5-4 ASSPPSDRGTEAF
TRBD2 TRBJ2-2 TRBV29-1 SAGTSGGAGPGELF
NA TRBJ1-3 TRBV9 ASSVASLEASAGNTIY